This record concerns one T cell receptor (beta chain) sequence. No antigen is known for it. The sample originates from a study of shared clonotypes between healthy human individuals. Findings and limits, study-wide: Relative to their counterparts shared across all four donors, non-shared clonotypes exhibited diminished generation probabilities.

The V end lost 1 base, the J end lost 7 bases, and 11 bases lay between the germline ends. The CDR3 covers 13 residues. Germline-derived CDR1 and CDR2 are SGHTA and FQGTGA. Clones were sequenced by immunoSEQ multiplex PCR, and TCRdb holds only the in-frame ones, with some missing. The sample shows 1,500,000 or so clones, roughly 95% of them seen only once. The chain is built from TRBV7-3 and TRBJ2-7; D perhaps matches TRBD1 (6 bases). What was sequenced was naive CD4+ T cells sorted from blood. Subset denoted: CD45RA+ positively selected. This receptor was identified in a man aged 30 to 45 in good health. The CDR3 nucleotides read TGTGCCAGCAGCTTAAATACAGGGTTAGAGCAGTACTTC. Protein sequence: CASSLNTGLEQYF.